This T cell receptor (beta chain) is drawn from a study of response to subunit inactivated influenza vaccine. Overall study findings and caveats: Only a handful of new T cells, the authors suggested, are recruited with each seasonal influenza vaccination.

TCRdb reprocessed the RT-PCR reads via MiXCR and lists one record per CDR3 protein. The sample has over 400,000 distinct CDR3 sequences, 10% to 15% seen once; the top ten hold around 14%. This clonotype was observed a handful of times. As yet, its antigen is unknown. The germline CDR1 and CDR2 sequences are PRHDT and FYEKMQ (reference sequence). Trimming shortened V by 5 bases and J by 5 bases, and 12 bases separated the two germline ends. This CDR3 spans 13 amino acids. The chain is built from TRBV13 and TRBJ1-2; D is ambiguous. The sample consisted of PBMCs from blood, taken 45 days after vaccination. This sequence originates from a man aged 45-65 years who received an inactivated influenza vaccine. The CDR3 region is CASSVNRAYGYTF. CDR3 nucleotide sequence: TGTGCCAGCAGCGTGAACAGAGCTTATGGCTACACCTTC.